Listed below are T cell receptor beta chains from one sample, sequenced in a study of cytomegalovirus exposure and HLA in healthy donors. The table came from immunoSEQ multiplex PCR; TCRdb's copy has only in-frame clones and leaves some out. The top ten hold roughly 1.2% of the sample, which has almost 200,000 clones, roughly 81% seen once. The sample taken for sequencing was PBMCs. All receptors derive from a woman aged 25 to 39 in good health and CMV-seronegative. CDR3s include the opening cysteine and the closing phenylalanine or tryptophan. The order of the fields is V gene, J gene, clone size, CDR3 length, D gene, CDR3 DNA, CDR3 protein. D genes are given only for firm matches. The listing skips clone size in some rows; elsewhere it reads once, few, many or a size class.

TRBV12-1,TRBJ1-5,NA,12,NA,TGTGCCAGCAGCTTTGGGCATCAGCCCCAGCATTTT,CASSFGHQPQHF
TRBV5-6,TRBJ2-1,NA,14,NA,TGTGCCAGCAGCTTGACGGGCTCCTACAATGAGCAGTTCTTC,CASSLTGSYNEQFF
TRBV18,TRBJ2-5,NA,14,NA,TGTGCCAGCTCACCCCCACAGGGCCAAGAGACCCAGTACTTC,CASSPPQGQETQYF
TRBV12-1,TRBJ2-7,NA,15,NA,TGTGCCAGCAGCTCATTTCTAGCGGGTGGGTACGAGCAGTACTTC,CASSSFLAGGYEQYF
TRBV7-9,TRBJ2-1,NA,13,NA,TGTGCCAGCACCTTGGGGCCGTACAATGAGCAGTTCTTC,CASTLGPYNEQFF
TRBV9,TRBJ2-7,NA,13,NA,TGTGCCAGCAGCGGAGCTACAGGGAACGAGCAGTACTTC,CASSGATGNEQYF
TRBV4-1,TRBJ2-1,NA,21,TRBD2,TGCGCCAGCAGCCCCGTGCTAGCGGGGGGCCGGGGATTGAGCACCTACAATGAGCAGTTCTTC,CASSPVLAGGRGLSTYNEQFF
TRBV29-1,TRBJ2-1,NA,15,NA,TGCAGCGTACGTAGAAACAGGGATCCCTACAATGAGCAGTTCTTC,CSVRRNRDPYNEQFF
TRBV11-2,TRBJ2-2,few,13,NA,TGTGCCAGCAGCTACACGAACACCGGGGAGCTGTTTTTT,CASSYTNTGELFF
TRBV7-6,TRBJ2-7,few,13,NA,TGTGCCAGCAGCCTCGACAGGTCCTACGAGCAGTACTTC,CASSLDRSYEQYF
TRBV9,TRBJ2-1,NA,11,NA,TGTGCCAGCAACCGTGAGAATGAGCAGTTCTTC,CASNRENEQFF
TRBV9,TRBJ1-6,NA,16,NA,TGTGCCAGCAGCGGACAGACGACGCATTATAATTCACCCCTCCACTTT,CASSGQTTHYNSPLHF
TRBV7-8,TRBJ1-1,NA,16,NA,TGTGCCAGCAGCTTAGAGAGGAGTACGGCGAACACTGAAGCTTTCTTT,CASSLERSTANTEAFF
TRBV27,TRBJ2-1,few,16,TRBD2,TGTGCCAGCAGTCCATCCATAGCGGGGGGCTACAATGAGCAGTTCTTC,CASSPSIAGGYNEQFF
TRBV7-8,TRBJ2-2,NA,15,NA,TGTGCCAGCAGCCGCGACACTTTAAAGACCGGGGAGCTGTTTTTT,CASSRDTLKTGELFF
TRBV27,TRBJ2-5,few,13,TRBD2,TGTGCCAGCAGGCCGGCTAGCGGCCAGACCCAGTACTTC,CASRPASGQTQYF
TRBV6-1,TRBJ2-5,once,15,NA,TGTGCCAGCAGTGACATACAGGGCGGCCAAGAGACCCAGTACTTC,CASSDIQGGQETQYF
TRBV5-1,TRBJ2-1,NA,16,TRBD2,TGCGCCAGCAGCGTGGGCCGGGACTACCAGGCTGGTGAGCAGTTCTTC,CASSVGRDYQAGEQFF
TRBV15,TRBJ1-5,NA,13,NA,TGTGCCACCAGCACAGGGAGCAATCAGCCCCAGCATTTT,CATSTGSNQPQHF
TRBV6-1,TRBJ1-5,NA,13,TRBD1,TGTGCCAGCGACAGGGGGACCAATCAGCCCCAGCATTTT,CASDRGTNQPQHF
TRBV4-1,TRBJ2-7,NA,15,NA,TGCGCCAGCAGCCAAGACTCCGGGACATCCTACGAGCAGTACTTC,CASSQDSGTSYEQYF
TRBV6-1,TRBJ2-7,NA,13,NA,TGTGCCAGCAGTGACCAGGTGTCTAAGGAGCAGTACTTC,CASSDQVSKEQYF
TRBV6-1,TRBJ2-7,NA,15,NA,TGTGCCAGCAGTGTCAATACAGGGATAGGCTACGAGCAGTACTTC,CASSVNTGIGYEQYF
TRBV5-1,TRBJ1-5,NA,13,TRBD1,TGCGCCAGCAGGACAGGGGTCAATCAGCCCCAGCATTTT,CASRTGVNQPQHF
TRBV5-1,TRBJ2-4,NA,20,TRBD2,TGCGCCAGCAGCCCGAGCCCCTCAGGTCGGACCACGGGAGGCAAAAACATTCAGTACTTC,CASSPSPSGRTTGGKNIQYF
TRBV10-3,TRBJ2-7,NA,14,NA,TGTGCCATCAGTGAGCAGGAGGGAGGCTACGAGCAGTACTTC,CAISEQEGGYEQYF
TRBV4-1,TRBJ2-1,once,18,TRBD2,TGCGCCAGCAGCCAAGCGGGGCTAGCGGGGGTCTCCTACAATGAGCAGTTCTTC,CASSQAGLAGVSYNEQFF
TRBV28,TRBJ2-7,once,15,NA,TGTGCCAGCAGTTCAGCTGTGCAGGGGTACTACGAGCAGTACTTC,CASSSAVQGYYEQYF
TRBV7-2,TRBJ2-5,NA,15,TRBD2,TGTGCCAGCAGCTTAGGCCAGACTAGCCGAGAGACCCAGTACTTC,CASSLGQTSRETQYF
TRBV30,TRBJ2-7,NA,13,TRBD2,TGTGCCTGGAGCGGGGGGGCCCCGTACGAGCAGTACTTC,CAWSGGAPYEQYF
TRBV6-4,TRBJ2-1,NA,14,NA,TGTGCCAGCAGTGACTCGAGGGAAGGCAATGAGCAGTTCTTC,CASSDSREGNEQFF
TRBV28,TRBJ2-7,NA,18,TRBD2,TGTGCCAGCACCTCACCCAACCCCGGTAAAGCGGCGGGGGGCGAGCAGTACTTC,CASTSPNPGKAAGGEQYF
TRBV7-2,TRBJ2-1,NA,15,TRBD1,TGTGCCAGCAGCTCCCACAGGGGAATCAAAAATGAGCAGTTCTTC,CASSSHRGIKNEQFF
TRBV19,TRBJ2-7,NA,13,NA,TGTGCCAGTAGTCTATACCGGACAGAAGAGCAGTACTTC,CASSLYRTEEQYF
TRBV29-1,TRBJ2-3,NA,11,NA,TGCAGCGTTGCAGAGAGGAATACGCAGTATTTT,CSVAERNTQYF
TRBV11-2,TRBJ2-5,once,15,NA,TGTGCCAGCAGCTTAGACGACAGAAACCAAGAGACCCAGTACTTC,CASSLDDRNQETQYF
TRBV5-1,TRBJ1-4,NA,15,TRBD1,TGCGCCAGCAGCTTCGGACAGGGGGCATATGAAAAACTGTTTTTT,CASSFGQGAYEKLFF
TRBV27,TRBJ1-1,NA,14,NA,TGTGCCAGCAGTTTAAGCCAGGTGAACACTGAAGCTTTCTTT,CASSLSQVNTEAFF
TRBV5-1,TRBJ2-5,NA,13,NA,TGCGCCAGCCAGCCCGGACAGCAAGAGACCCAGTACTTC,CASQPGQQETQYF
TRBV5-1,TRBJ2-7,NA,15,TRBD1,TGCGCCAGCAGCCCGCCGGGGACAGGGGTCTACGAGCAGTACTTC,CASSPPGTGVYEQYF
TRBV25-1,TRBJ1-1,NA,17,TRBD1,TGTGCCAGCAGTGAATTGAAAGGACAGGGGAAGAACACTGAAGCTTTCTTT,CASSELKGQGKNTEAFF
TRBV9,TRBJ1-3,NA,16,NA,TGTGCCAGCAGCGTAGATCAGCGGGCCTTAGGAAACACCATATATTTT,CASSVDQRALGNTIYF
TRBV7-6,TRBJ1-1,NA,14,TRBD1,TGTGCCAGCAGCTCCGACAGGGTGAACACTGAAGCTTTCTTT,CASSSDRVNTEAFF
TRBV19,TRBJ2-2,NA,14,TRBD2,TGTGCCAGTAGAGCTAGCGGGAACACCGGGGAGCTGTTTTTT,CASRASGNTGELFF
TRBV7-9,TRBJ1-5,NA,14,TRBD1,TGTGCCAGCACCGGACAGGGGTTCAATCAGCCCCAGCATTTT,CASTGQGFNQPQHF
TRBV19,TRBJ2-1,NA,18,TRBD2,TGTGCCAGTAGTATAAGGAGACTTAGCGGGACGATCTACAATGAGCAGTTCTTC,CASSIRRLSGTIYNEQFF
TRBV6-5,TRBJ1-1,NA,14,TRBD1,TGTGCCAGCAGTTACTTACAGGGGGGGGCTGAAGCTTTCTTT,CASSYLQGGAEAFF
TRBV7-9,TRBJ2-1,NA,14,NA,TGTGCCAGCAGCTTATCGTCTTCCTACAATGAGCAGTTCTTC,CASSLSSSYNEQFF
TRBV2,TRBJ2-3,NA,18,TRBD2,TGTGCCAGCAGCCTCATGGTACTAGGACTAGCGGACGCAGATACGCAGTATTTT,CASSLMVLGLADADTQYF
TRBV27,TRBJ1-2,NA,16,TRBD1,TGTGCCAGCAGTTGGAGCCAACAGGGGGCAAGGTATGGCTACACCTTC,CASSWSQQGARYGYTF
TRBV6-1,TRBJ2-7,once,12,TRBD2,TGTGCCAGCACAAGGACTAGTAACGAGCAGTACTTC,CASTRTSNEQYF
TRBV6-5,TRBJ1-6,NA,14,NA,TGTGCCAGCAGTTACTTTGGCGGCAATTCACCCCTCCACTTT,CASSYFGGNSPLHF
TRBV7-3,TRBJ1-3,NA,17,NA,TGTGCCAGCAGCTTCTTACCCACGGGTGCCTCTGGAAACACCATATATTTT,CASSFLPTGASGNTIYF
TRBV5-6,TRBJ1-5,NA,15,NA,TGTGCCAGCAGCTGGGGAGAGAATAGCAATCAGCCCCAGCATTTT,CASSWGENSNQPQHF
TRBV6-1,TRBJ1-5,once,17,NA,TGTGCCAGCAGTGAAGCCCCACGCAGGGGTGGGCATCAGCCCCAGCATTTT,CASSEAPRRGGHQPQHF
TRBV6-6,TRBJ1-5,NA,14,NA,TGTGCCAGCAGTTGGGAGGGAGCTGGTCAGCCCCAGCATTTT,CASSWEGAGQPQHF
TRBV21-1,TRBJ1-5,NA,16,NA,TGTGCCAGCAGCAAACGGGACAGGGTCGTCAATCAGCCCCAGCATTTT,CASSKRDRVVNQPQHF
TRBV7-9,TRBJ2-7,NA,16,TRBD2,TGTGCCAGCAGCCCACGGGCGGGGGGCGAGGCCTACGAGCAGTACTTC,CASSPRAGGEAYEQYF
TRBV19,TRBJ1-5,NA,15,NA,TGTGCCAGTAGTATTTCCAGGGGAGGCAATCAGCCCCAGCATTTT,CASSISRGGNQPQHF